The rows below give T cell receptor beta chains drawn from one sample of a study of molecular identifiers for immune sequencing clone quantification. TCRdb independently ran MiXCR on the PCR reads; one entry per CDR3 protein. The table lists 35,000 or so distinct CDR3 sequences, 18% of them singletons. The sample comprised naive CD8+ T cells from blood, with Jurkat cell RNA spiked in. Source of these receptors: a human donor in good health. Some libraries in this study had Jurkat cell RNA spiked in. The CDR3 runs from the conserved cysteine through the conserved F or W. Each record gives: D gene, V gene, clone size, J gene, CDR3 DNA, CDR3 protein. D genes are given only for firm matches. Size is omitted from some rows. Given values are once, few, many or a class for expanded clones.

>-|TRBV7-2|few|TRBJ2-5
TGTGCCAGCAGCTTAGGGTCGGGGATTGAGACCCAGTACTTC
CASSLGSGIETQYF
>TRBD2|TRBV29-1|medium-sized|TRBJ2-1
TGCAGCGGTCGGACTAGCGGGACTCACGAGCAGTTCTTC
CSGRTSGTHEQFF
>-|TRBV28|few|TRBJ2-5
TGTGCCAGCAGGGGGGGGACACCGTTCCAAGAGACCCAGTACTTC
CASRGGTPFQETQYF
>-|TRBV5-6|few|TRBJ2-5
TGTGCCAGCAGCTTGTTGGGCCCAGAGACCCAGTACTTC
CASSLLGPETQYF
>TRBD2|TRBV24-1|many|TRBJ2-2
TGTGCCACCAGTGCACTAGCGGGAGGCGCCGGGGAGCTGTTTTTT
CATSALAGGAGELFF
>TRBD1|TRBV15|few|TRBJ1-1
TGTGCCACCAGCAGAGATCAAGGGACAGGGGGCGCATCTGAAGCTTTCTTT
CATSRDQGTGGASEAFF
>-|TRBV11-2|-|TRBJ2-3
TGTGCCAGCAGCTTAGTTTCTGGAAGCACAGATACGCAGTATTTT
CASSLVSGSTDTQYF
>-|TRBV4-3|many|TRBJ2-7
TGCGCCAGCAGCCAAGGACAGAGTTACTACGAGCAGTACTTC
CASSQGQSYYEQYF
>-|TRBV29-1|-|TRBJ2-7
TGCAGCGTTGCGCCGGCCAGTCACGAGCCGTACTTC
CSVAPASHEPYF
>TRBD2|TRBV6-2/TRBV6-3|few|TRBJ2-5
TGTGCCAGCACCCACGGACTAGCGGGGGATCAAGAGACCCAGTACTTC
CASTHGLAGDQETQYF
>TRBD2|TRBV29-1|-|TRBJ2-3
TGCAGCGTTGAAGATTACTGGAGCGGGAGCATAGATACGCGGTATTTT
CSVEDYWSGSIDTRYF
>-|TRBV28|many|TRBJ1-2
TGTGCCAGCAGTTCCGAAACGGGGTGGGGTGGCTACACCTTC
CASSSETGWGGYTF
>-|TRBV13|many|TRBJ1-1
TGTGCCAGCGCCGGAGGGGGGAAATACACTGAAGCTTTCTTT
CASAGGGKYTEAFF
>TRBD1|TRBV27|many|TRBJ2-7
TGTGCCAGCAGTTTCCTGGGACAGGGATCCTACGAGCAGTACTTC
CASSFLGQGSYEQYF
>TRBD2|TRBV20-1|-|TRBJ2-1
TGCAGGGGGACTAGCTGGAGTCACAATGAGCAGTTCTTC
CRGTSWSHNEQFF
>-|TRBV5-5|-|TRBJ1-5
TGTGCCAGCAGCCTTGGCCGCACTGACAATCAGCCCCAGCATTTT
CASSLGRTDNQPQHF
>-|TRBV6-6|-|TRBJ2-1
TGTGCCAGCAGTTACTCGAACTCCTACAGTGAGCAGTTCTTC
CASSYSNSYSEQFF
>-|TRBV4-2|medium-sized|TRBJ2-2
TGTGCCAGCAGCCAAGAGTGGGCTAGTCGGGGCGGGGAGCTGTTTTTT
CASSQEWASRGGELFF
>-|TRBV5-1|once|TRBJ2-3
TGCGCCAGCAGCTTGGCCGATGGTATAGGTCGCACAGATACGCAGTATTTT
CASSLADGIGRTDTQYF
>-|TRBV5-1|many|TRBJ2-7
TGCGCCAGCAGCTCCTACGAGCAGTACTTC
CASSSYEQYF
>TRBD2|TRBV4-1|-|TRBJ2-1
TGCGCCAGTGGAGGACTAGCGGGACCGAGCTCCTACAATGAGCGGTTCTTT
CASGGLAGPSSYNERFF
>-|TRBV4-3|many|TRBJ2-7
TGCGCCAGCAGCCAAGCCCTTGAGTTATTCGAGCAGTACTTC
CASSQALELFEQYF
>-|TRBV12-3/TRBV12-4|many|TRBJ2-5
TGTGCCAGCAGTTTAGCTCCTATGTTTACGGAGACCCAGTACTTC
CASSLAPMFTETQYF
>-|TRBV7-2|many|TRBJ2-3
TGTGCCAGCAGCTCCCTCGGGGCAGATACGCAGTATTTT
CASSSLGADTQYF
>TRBD2|TRBV12-3/TRBV12-4|many|TRBJ2-4
TGTGCCAGCAGTTTAGGGGCTAGCGGAAACATTCAGTACTTC
CASSLGASGNIQYF
>-|TRBV2|many|TRBJ2-7
TGTGCCAGCAGCCAAGGGGTCTACGAGCAGTACTTC
CASSQGVYEQYF
>TRBD1|TRBV28|many|TRBJ2-3
TGTGCCAGCAGTACCAGGGACAGGGGAAGCACAGATACGCAGTATTTT
CASSTRDRGSTDTQYF
>-|TRBV7-3|many|TRBJ2-3
TGTGCCAGCAGCTTAGGGGAGTACGGCACAGATACGCAGTATTTT
CASSLGEYGTDTQYF
>-|TRBV28|few|TRBJ2-5
TGTGCCAGCACCTTCGGTGGAGAGACCCAGTACTTC
CASTFGGETQYF
>TRBD1|TRBV5-1|many|TRBJ2-7
TGCGCCAGCAGCTTCCGACAGGGTCTCTCCTACGAGCAGTACTTC
CASSFRQGLSYEQYF
>TRBD1|TRBV4-3|many|TRBJ2-5
TGCGCCAGCAGCCCCTGGACAGGGGATGAGACCCAGTACTTC
CASSPWTGDETQYF
>-|TRBV9|many|TRBJ2-7
TGTGCCAGCAGCCCCCTCATCCCCTACGAGCAGTACTTC
CASSPLIPYEQYF
>TRBD2|TRBV6-6|once|TRBJ2-4
TGTGCCAGCAGTCCAGAGGGCACCCTGGCGGGAGGGCCGAACATTCAGTACTTC
CASSPEGTLAGGPNIQYF
>-|TRBV6-5|-|TRBJ2-3
TGTGCCAGCAGTTACTCGGGTCAGGGTCCAGCCGAGGCGCAGTATTTT
CASSYSGQGPAEAQYF
>TRBD1|TRBV24-1|many|TRBJ2-2
TGTGCCACCAGTGAATGGGACAGGCTGGGGACCGGGGAGCTGTTTTTT
CATSEWDRLGTGELFF
>-|TRBV6-5|many|TRBJ2-5
TGTGCCAGCAGTTACTCGAGCGGGACAAAGACCCAGTACTTC
CASSYSSGTKTQYF
>-|TRBV24-1|many|TRBJ2-4
TGTGCCACCGGAGGGTCAGGGGAAGATAACATTCAGTACTTC
CATGGSGEDNIQYF